Shown below are 30 T cell receptor beta chains from a single sample sequenced in a study of OX40 agonist ivuxolimab in advanced cancers. TCRdb's copy holds only in-frame clones and misses some; the assay was immunoSEQ multiplex PCR. The table lists 72,000 or so clones, around 90% of them singletons, with roughly 0.9% in the top ten. This material consisted of CD4+ or CD8+ T cells sorted from blood, taken in a trial of the OX40 agonist ivuxolimab. The receptors derive from an adult with an advanced solid tumor such as melanoma, head and neck, liver or kidney cancer.

V and J are TRBV28 and TRBJ2-1, with D tentatively TRBD1 or TRBD2 (6 bases each). Germline CDR1 MDHEN, CDR2 SYDVKM. Trimming took 4 bases from V and 2 from J, leaving 15 bases between them. The CDR3 runs to 16 residues. CDR3 residues: CASSSSRRGTYNEQFF. The CDR3 region has the DNA TGTGCCAGCAGTTCCTCCCGGAGGGGGACCTACAATGAGCAGTTCTTC.

This chain uses TRBV7-3 with TRBJ2-1; 14 bases are a match to TRBD2. J was trimmed by 6 bases and V by 2 bases; bases with no gene match: 0. This CDR3 comprises 15 residues. Germline V gene data show CDR1 as SGHTA and CDR2 as FQGTGA. This CDR3 is CASSLGTSGSNEQFF. The CDR3 nucleotides are TGTGCCAGCAGCTTAGGGACTAGCGGGAGCAATGAGCAGTTCTTC.

V and J are TRBV6-6 and TRBJ2-1; 14 bases fit TRBD2. The CDR3 consists of 15 residues. The germline V gene has CDR1 MNHNY and CDR2 SVGAGI (reference sequence). V lost 2 bases, J lost 7 bases, and 1 base stayed unmatched. The CDR3, as DNA: TGTGCCAGCAGTTACGGGACTAGCGGGAGAAATGAGCAGTTCTTC. Translation gives CASSYGTSGRNEQFF.

The gene calls are TRBV4-1 and TRBJ2-1; 12 bases align to TRBD2. Losses at the gene ends were 0 bases for V and 4 bases for J; bases not matched to a gene: 4. The CDR3 runs to 17 residues. From germline, CDR1 is MGHRA and CDR2 YSYEKL. The CDR3 DNA sequence: TGCGCCAGCAGCCAAGAGACTAGCGGGAGTCGGTACAATGAGCAGTTCTTC. Protein sequence: CASSQETSGSRYNEQFF.

This clone occurred a few times. V is TRBV10-3 and J is TRBJ2-7; no clear D gene. Germline CDR1 is ENHRY and CDR2 is SYGVKD. V lost 4 bases and J 0 bases, leaving 10 bases between the germline ends. CDR3 length: 14 amino acids. The CDR3 reads CAISVSKFSYEQYF. The CDR3 DNA reads TGTGCCATCAGTGTCAGTAAGTTCTCCTACGAGCAGTACTTC.

The rearrangement links TRBV5-4 to TRBJ1-1; 7 bases match TRBD1. Trimming took 0 bases from V and 2 from J; bases not matched to a gene: 4. Germline V CDR1 and CDR2: SGHNT, YYREEE (reference sequence). The CDR3 covers 15 residues. DNA of the CDR3: TGTGCCAGCAGCTTGGGAGGGGGCCGAAACACTGAAGCTTTCTTT. Amino acids: CASSLGGGRNTEAFF.

This clone was counted once. V gene TRBV21-1 combines with J gene TRBJ2-3; TRBD1 was called by the table and not checked on the DNA. TRBV21-1 is recorded as a pseudogene. CDR3 size: 17 residues. The CDR3 DNA follows: TGTGCCAGCAGCAAAGGCGGTCGAGACAGGGAGGCAGATACGCAGTATTTT. Translation gives CASSKGGRDREADTQYF.

The V and J genes are TRBV5-4 and TRBJ2-1; maybe TRBD2 (5 bases). CDR1 and CDR2 (germline): SGHNT, YYREEE (reference sequence). The CDR3 consists of 16 residues. V lost 6 bases and J 3 bases, leaving 19 bases between the germline ends. CDR3 loop: CASTAAGIWGYNEQFF. As DNA, the CDR3 is TGTGCCAGCACCGCCGCGGGTATTTGGGGCTACAATGAGCAGTTCTTC.

The rearrangement links TRBV29-1 to TRBJ2-1, with TRBD2 matching 7 bases. This CDR3 comprises 13 residues. Germline loops: CDR1 SQVTM, CDR2 ANQGSEA. J gave up 7 bases and V 5 bases, and 8 bases lay outside the gene matches. The CDR3, as DNA: TGCAGCGTTCATCGTGGGGGGGGGAATGAGCAGTTCTTC. The encoded protein is CSVHRGGGNEQFF.

The rearrangement links TRBV5-1 to TRBJ2-7; TRBD1 matches 12 bases. Germline CDR1 is SGHRS and CDR2 is YFSETQ. This CDR3 spans 18 amino acids. Trimming cost V 1 base and J 3 bases; bases outside gene matches: 11. Written as DNA, the CDR3 is TGCGCCAGCAGCTTGTTGGGACAGGGGGCAACTTACGGCTACGAGCAGTACTTC. Encoded protein: CASSLLGQGATYGYEQYF.

V and J are TRBV19 and TRBJ1-5; 8 positions match TRBD1. The CDR3 length is 15 residues. Germline CDR1 and CDR2: LNHDA and SQIVND (reference sequence). The J segment lost 6 bases and the V segment lost 4 bases, leaving 8 bases of the junction unmatched. This CDR3 reads CASSTSTGAGQPQHF. In DNA, the CDR3 is TGTGCCAGTAGTACCTCGACAGGGGCGGGTCAGCCCCAGCATTTT.

This sequence joins TRBV4-3 and TRBJ1-6; 7 nucleotides line up with TRBD1. From germline, CDR1 is LGHNA and CDR2 YSLEER. Trimming cost V 5 bases and J 5 bases; bases outside gene matches: 9. The CDR3 contains 16 residues. CDR3 nucleotide sequence: TGCGCCAGCAGCGTCATGGGTACAGGGGATAATTCACCCCTCCACTTT. Translating it yields CASSVMGTGDNSPLHF.

The genes are TRBV2 and TRBJ1-5; TRBD1 matches at 8 bases. This CDR3 is 14 amino acids long. V shed 4 bases, J shed 6 bases, and the junction held 5 bases outside the gene matches. Germline values: CDR1 SNHLY, CDR2 FYNNEI. For the CDR3, the DNA is TGTGCCAGCAGTGCGACAGGGGAGCGTCAGCCCCAGCATTTT. It yields the protein CASSATGERQPQHF.

The count of this clone is one. The V call is TRBV2, the J call TRBJ2-7; D ambiguous. The CDR3 has 12 residues. Trimming shortened V by 5 bases and J by 0 bases, and 5 bases separated the two germline ends. Germline CDR1 reads SNHLY; CDR2 reads FYNNEI. In DNA, the CDR3 is TGTGCCAGCAGTCAACACTCCTACGAGCAGTACTTC. This encodes CASSQHSYEQYF.

This clone was observed a single time. The chain is built from TRBV18 and TRBJ2-5; possibly TRBD1 for D (6 bases). Germline CDR1 and CDR2: KGHSH and LQKENI. CDR3 length equals 15 residues. Trimming shortened V by 4 bases and J by 1 base, and 13 bases separated the two germline ends. This CDR3 is CASSRGQGRQETQYF. CDR3 nucleotide sequence: TGTGCCAGCTCACGGGGGCAGGGGCGCCAAGAGACCCAGTACTTC.

The chain combines TRBV19 with TRBJ1-2; 7 bases map to TRBD1. V lost 4 bases, J lost 2 bases, and 4 bases stayed unmatched. The CDR3 is made up of 14 amino acids. Germline-derived CDR1 and CDR2 are LNHDA and SQIVND (reference sequence). This chain's CDR3 is CASSTGQRNYGYTF. For the CDR3, the DNA is TGTGCCAGTAGTACGGGACAGAGAAACTATGGCTACACCTTC.

The chain employs TRBV28 and TRBJ2-1; weak D call: TRBD2 (6 bases). The CDR3 consists of 13 residues. Trimming pared 7 bases from V and 9 bases from J, leaving 16 bases between. From germline, CDR1 is MDHEN and CDR2 SYDVKM. CDR3 sequence reads: CASTPRPEGEQFF. CDR3 sequence (DNA): TGTGCCAGCACCCCTCGTCCGGAGGGTGAGCAGTTCTTC.

The gene calls are TRBV27 and TRBJ1-2; D is unclear. Germline V gives CDR1 MNHEY, CDR2 SMNVEV (reference sequence). V lost 2 bases to trimming and J lost 2 bases, with 9 bases between them. The CDR3 has 14 amino acids. The CDR3 reads CASSLSSGNYGYTF. For the CDR3, the DNA is TGTGCCAGCAGTTTAAGTTCAGGAAACTATGGCTACACCTTC.

This chain uses TRBV7-9 with TRBJ2-5; D may be TRBD2 (6 bases). CDR3 size: 14 residues. Between the trimmed V and J ends, which lost 7 bases and 4 bases, there was a span of 16 bases. Germline V gene sequence: CDR1 SEHNR, CDR2 FQNEAQ (reference sequence). This CDR3 is CASTGWRGRETQYF. The CDR3 DNA reads as TGTGCCAGCACCGGCTGGCGGGGTCGAGAGACCCAGTACTTC.

The chain has TRBV6-6 and TRBJ1-5; D possibly corresponds to TRBD1 (5 bases). Per germline, CDR1 MNHNY and CDR2 SVGAGI (reference sequence). V was cut by 5 bases and J by 7 bases, with 9 bases left in between. This CDR3 comprises 12 residues. The DNA of the CDR3 is TGTGCCAGCAGTAATCCAGGGCAGCCCCAGCATTTT. Its translation: CASSNPGQPQHF.

The gene calls are TRBV27 and TRBJ1-5; 10 bases map to TRBD1. The germline V gene encodes CDR1 MNHEY and CDR2 SMNVEV (reference sequence). This CDR3 spans 18 amino acids. The J segment lost 5 bases and the V segment lost 4 bases, leaving 14 bases of the junction unmatched. The CDR3 spells CASSSLLPWDRGDQPQHF. The CDR3 coding sequence is TGTGCCAGCAGTTCCCTACTCCCGTGGGACAGGGGCGATCAGCCCCAGCATTTT.

The chain combines TRBV28 with TRBJ2-3; D may be TRBD2 (6 bases). This CDR3 is built from 12 residues. V was trimmed by 4 bases and J by 4 bases, leaving 6 bases between them. Germline assignment: CDR1 MDHEN and CDR2 SYDVKM. The CDR3 DNA sequence: TGTGCCAGCAGTTGGGGGGCAGATACGCAGTATTTT. Its translation is CASSWGADTQYF.

The chain couples TRBV9 to TRBJ2-7; D is possibly TRBD1 (7 bases). Germline CDR1 SGDLS, CDR2 YYNGEE. V was trimmed by 0 bases and J by 11 bases, leaving 15 bases between them. This CDR3 is built from 13 residues. This chain's CDR3 is CASSVGLGQREYF. In DNA form, the CDR3 reads TGTGCCAGCAGCGTAGGGCTGGGACAGCGGGAGTACTTC.

This sequence joins TRBV7-2 and TRBJ2-5; D unclear. Germline CDR1 is SGHTA and CDR2 is FQGNSA. Trimming shortened V by 1 base and J by 5 bases, and 11 bases separated the two germline ends. This CDR3 has 14 residues. The CDR3 loop is CASSLVWVRETQYF. CDR3 nucleotides: TGTGCCAGCAGCTTAGTATGGGTTCGGGAGACCCAGTACTTC.

The chain employs TRBV9 and TRBJ2-5; D unresolved. The CDR3 spans 14 residues. V shed 3 bases and J shed 3 bases, with 12 bases lying between them. Per the germline V gene, CDR1 is SGDLS and CDR2 is YYNGEE. The CDR3 protein is CASSAGSVEETQYF. CDR3 nucleotide sequence: TGTGCCAGCAGCGCCGGTTCAGTGGAAGAGACCCAGTACTTC.

The chain has TRBV6-5 and TRBJ1-1; 8 nucleotides agree with TRBD1. The trim removed 6 bases at V and 6 bases at J, leaving 6 bases unmatched. The CDR3 is made up of 13 amino acids. Per the germline V gene, CDR1 is MNHEY and CDR2 is SVGAGI. In nucleotides, the CDR3 is TGTGCCAGCAGGAAGGACAGGGTGTCTGAAGCTTTCTTT. Amino acids: CASRKDRVSEAFF.

The rearrangement joins TRBV5-1 to TRBJ2-1, with D perhaps TRBD2 (6 bases). Between the trimmed V and J ends, which lost 0 bases and 6 bases, there was a span of 10 bases. This CDR3 has 14 amino acids. The germline gives CDR1 SGHRS, CDR2 YFSETQ. The CDR3 DNA reads as TGCGCCAGCAGCTTGGGGGACTTACCCAATGAGCAGTTCTTC. Protein sequence: CASSLGDLPNEQFF.

The chain couples TRBV19 to TRBJ1-2; a weak D match, TRBD1 (5 bases). This CDR3 region has 15 residues. V dropped 1 base and J dropped 6 bases, with 15 bases sitting between them. Per germline, CDR1 LNHDA and CDR2 SQIVND (reference sequence). Here the CDR3 DNA reads TGTGCCAGTAGTATAGGATGGCAGGGAGGAGATGGCTACACCTTC. It yields the protein CASSIGWQGGDGYTF.

The table lists this clone with a count of one. The chain carries TRBV27 and TRBJ2-5; D ambiguous. Germline V CDR1 and CDR2: MNHEY, SMNVEV (reference sequence). The CDR3 consists of 12 residues. V lost 8 bases and J 5 bases, leaving 12 bases between the germline ends. The CDR3 protein is CASGITEETQYF. The DNA of the CDR3 is TGTGCCAGCGGTATCACTGAGGAGACCCAGTACTTC.

The V call is TRBV5-1, the J call TRBJ1-3; maybe TRBD1 (5 bases). Trimming took off 0 bases at V and 2 bases at J, with 18 bases between the two ends. The CDR3 sequence is 18 residues long. Looked up from germline, CDR1 is SGHRS and CDR2 is YFSETQ. CDR3 sequence: CASSLAPPGSMPGNTIYF. The CDR3, as DNA: TGCGCCAGCAGCTTGGCTCCGCCAGGGAGTATGCCTGGAAACACCATATATTTT.